This passage covers 14 T cell receptor beta chains from one sample sequenced in a study of T cells in Graves' hyperthyroidism and ophthalmopathy. RNA transcripts provided the source from which TCR beta CDR3 regions were amplified. During a first-round RT-PCR of the TCR CDR3, the HTBI primer set was used. TCRdb used MiXCR to reprocess the multiplex PCR reads, holding one entry per CDR3 protein. This table holds fewer than 700,000 distinct CDR3 sequences, more than 15% found once. Material: blood. The receptors were gathered from a woman aged 18-30 years with Graves' ophthalmopathy.

The chain carries TRBV7-2 and TRBJ1-5; D perhaps matches TRBD1 (6 bases). V was clipped by 1 base and J by 3 bases, with 10 bases between them. Per the germline V gene, CDR1 is SGHTA and CDR2 is FQGNSA. This CDR3 comprises 15 residues. The chain's CDR3 is CASSLERGDNQPQHF. Written as DNA, the CDR3 is TGTGCCAGCAGCTTAGAGAGGGGGGACAATCAGCCCCAGCATTTT.

This clonotype was recorded many times. J is TRBJ2-1 and V is TRBV18; 7 positions agree with TRBD2. This CDR3 comprises 16 residues. Germline-derived CDR1 and CDR2 are KGHSH and LQKENI. J lost 0 bases, V lost 4 bases, and 6 bases had no gene match. As DNA, the CDR3 is TGTGCCAGCTCACGGGGCGGGAGTACCTCCTACAATGAGCAGTTCTTC. It encodes CASSRGGSTSYNEQFF.

This clonotype was recorded at least ten times. The rearrangement links TRBV6-1 to TRBJ2-5; 9 nucleotides align to TRBD1. V trimming: 5 bases; J trimming: 2 bases; junction bases outside the gene matches: 9. The germline V gene encodes CDR1 MNHNS and CDR2 SASEGT. The CDR3 runs 16 residues. Written as DNA, the CDR3 is TGTGCCAGCAGTAACTTACGACAGGGGGGACAAGAGACCCAGTACTTC. It is translated as CASSNLRQGGQETQYF.

This clonotype was observed a few times. The chain has TRBV15 and TRBJ1-2, with D tentatively TRBD1 (5 bases). CDR3 length equals 15 residues. The V end lost 2 bases, the J end lost 0 bases, and 10 bases lay between the germline ends. From germline, CDR1 is LNHNV and CDR2 YYDKDF (reference sequence). The CDR3 spells CATSRLSGANYGYTF. Here the CDR3 DNA reads TGTGCCACCAGCAGATTATCGGGGGCTAACTATGGCTACACCTTC.

There are many counts of this clonotype. The chain has TRBV28 and TRBJ1-1; 7 bases match TRBD1. J gave up 10 bases and V 1 base, and 9 bases lay outside the gene matches. The germline gives CDR1 MDHEN, CDR2 SYDVKM. CDR3 length: 14 residues. The CDR3 here is CASSLLRDSLRAFF. The CDR3 DNA follows: TGTGCCAGCAGTTTATTACGGGACAGCTTACGAGCTTTCTTT.

This clonotype was found a few times. V and J are TRBV6-1 and TRBJ2-7; TRBD1 matches 9 bases. CDR1 is MNHNS and CDR2 is SASEGT in the germline V gene. Losses at the gene ends were 5 bases for V and 6 bases for J; bases not matched to a gene: 8. The CDR3 is 14 residues long. Here the CDR3 reads CASSWGQGSLEQYF. CDR3 DNA: TGTGCCAGCAGTTGGGGACAGGGTAGTCTCGAGCAGTACTTC.

The chain has TRBV27 and TRBJ1-6; D not certain. V was clipped by 5 bases and J by 11 bases, with 16 bases between them. The CDR3 is made up of 14 amino acids. Germline values: CDR1 MNHEY, CDR2 SMNVEV (reference sequence). CDR3 nucleotide sequence: TGTGCCAGCAGTCCCTGGGCCCAGCGCCCACCCCTCCACTTT. This sequence encodes CASSPWAQRPPLHF.

V usage is TRBV7-8 and J usage is TRBJ2-3; 10 bases agree with TRBD1. The CDR3 is 15 residues long. Germline V gene data show CDR1 as SGHVS and CDR2 as FQNEAQ. V shed 4 bases and J 5 bases; nucleotides not matched to a gene: 6. CDR3 amino acids: CASSSGQGVLDTQYF. CDR3 DNA sequence: TGTGCCAGCAGCTCCGGACAGGGGGTATTAGATACGCAGTATTTT.

The chain is built from TRBV6-5 and TRBJ1-5, with 10 bases that match TRBD1. Per germline, CDR1 MNHEY and CDR2 SVGAGI. Trimming cost V 2 bases and J 7 bases; bases outside gene matches: 8. The CDR3 is made up of 16 amino acids. CDR3 region: CASSYPWDRGVQPQHF. CDR3 nucleotide sequence: TGTGCCAGCAGTTACCCCTGGGACAGGGGAGTCCAGCCCCAGCATTTT.

This chain joins TRBV7-6 and TRBJ2-7; 8 nucleotides line up with TRBD2. This CDR3 contains 15 residues. J gave up 3 bases and V 1 base, and 5 bases lay outside the gene matches. Germline assignment: CDR1 SGHVS and CDR2 FNYEAQ. The DNA for the CDR3 is TGTGCCAGCAGCTTAGAATTGGCGGGGGGCTACGAGCAGTACTTC. Its translation: CASSLELAGGYEQYF. Supplemented by reference TRBV7-6 and TRBJ2-7, the full variable domain reads GAGVSQSPRYKVTKRGQDVALRCDPISGHVSLYWYRQALGQGPEFLTYFNYEAQQDKSGLPNDRFSAERPEGSISTLTIQRTEQRDSAMYRCASSLELAGGYEQYFGPGTRLTVT.

This clonotype was found a few times. The gene calls are TRBV25-1 and TRBJ1-5; TRBD1 agrees at 8 bases. This CDR3 is built from 14 residues. Germline V CDR1 and CDR2: MGHDK, SYGVNS. V trimming: 6 bases; J trimming: 5 bases; junction bases outside the gene matches: 6. The CDR3 sequence is CASSETGAHQPQHF. The CDR3 DNA follows: TGTGCCAGCAGCGAGACAGGGGCTCATCAGCCCCAGCATTTT.

The chain uses TRBV5-8 and TRBJ2-1; D perhaps matches TRBD1 (6 bases). The CDR3 is 12 residues long. Trimming shortened V by 4 bases and J by 7 bases, and 9 bases separated the two germline ends. Germline V gene lookup returns CDR1 SGHTS and CDR2 YDEGEE. The CDR3 DNA reads TGTGCCAGCAGCCACGACAGGAATGAGCAGTTCTTC. Translation gives CASSHDRNEQFF.

This clonotype was recorded many times. This chain joins TRBV7-8 and TRBJ2-5, with 9 bases fitting TRBD2. There are 15 residues in the CDR3. Trimming at V came to 6 bases and at J to 4 bases, leaving 9 bases not matched to a gene. Germline V CDR1 and CDR2: SGHVS, FQNEAQ. The CDR3, as DNA: TGTGCCAGCAGGATAGGGACTAGCATTGCAGAGACCCAGTACTTC. This sequence encodes CASRIGTSIAETQYF.

V usage is TRBV7-9 and J usage is TRBJ1-6; no reliable D call. Between the trimmed V and J ends, which lost 5 bases and 7 bases, there was a span of 12 bases. The CDR3 covers 14 residues. CDR1 SEHNR and CDR2 FQNEAQ come from the germline V gene (reference sequence). This CDR3 is CASSQTGMNSPLHF. The CDR3 DNA reads TGTGCCAGCAGCCAGACGGGCATGAATTCACCCCTCCACTTT. The variable domain in full, with the rest retrieved from reference TRBV7-9 and TRBJ1-6, is DTGVSQNPRHKITKRGQNVTFRCDPISEHNRLYWYRQTLGQGPEFLTYFQNEAQLEKSRLLSDRFSAERPKGSFSTLEIQRTEQGDSAMYLCASSQTGMNSPLHFGNGTRLTVT.